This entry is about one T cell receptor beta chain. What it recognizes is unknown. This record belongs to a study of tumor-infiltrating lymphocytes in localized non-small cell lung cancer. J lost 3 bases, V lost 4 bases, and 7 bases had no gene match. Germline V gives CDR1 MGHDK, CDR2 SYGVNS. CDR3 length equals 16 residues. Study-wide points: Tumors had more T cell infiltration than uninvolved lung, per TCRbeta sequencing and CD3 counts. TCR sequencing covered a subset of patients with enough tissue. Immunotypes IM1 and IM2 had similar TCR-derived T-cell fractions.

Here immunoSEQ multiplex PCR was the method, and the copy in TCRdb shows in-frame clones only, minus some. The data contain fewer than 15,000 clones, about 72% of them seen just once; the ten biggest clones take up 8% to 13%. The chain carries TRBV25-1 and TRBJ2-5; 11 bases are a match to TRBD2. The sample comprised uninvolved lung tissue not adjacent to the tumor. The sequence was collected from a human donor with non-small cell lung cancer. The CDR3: CASSANPTSGKETQYF. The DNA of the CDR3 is TGTGCCAGCAGTGCGAACCCGACTAGCGGGAAAGAGACCCAGTACTTC.